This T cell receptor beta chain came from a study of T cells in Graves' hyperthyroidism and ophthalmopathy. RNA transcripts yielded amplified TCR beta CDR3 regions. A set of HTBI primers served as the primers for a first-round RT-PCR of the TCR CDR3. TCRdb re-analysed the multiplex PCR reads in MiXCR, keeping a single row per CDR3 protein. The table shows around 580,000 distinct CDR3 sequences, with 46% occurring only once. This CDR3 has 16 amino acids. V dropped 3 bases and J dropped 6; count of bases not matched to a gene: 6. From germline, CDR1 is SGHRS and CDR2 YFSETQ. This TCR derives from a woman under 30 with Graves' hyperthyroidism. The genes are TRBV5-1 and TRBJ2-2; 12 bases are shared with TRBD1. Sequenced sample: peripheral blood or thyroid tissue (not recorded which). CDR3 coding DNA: TGCGCCAGCAGCTCGGGACAGGGGGCTAGGGCCGGGGAGCTGTTTTTT. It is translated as CASSSGQGARAGELFF.